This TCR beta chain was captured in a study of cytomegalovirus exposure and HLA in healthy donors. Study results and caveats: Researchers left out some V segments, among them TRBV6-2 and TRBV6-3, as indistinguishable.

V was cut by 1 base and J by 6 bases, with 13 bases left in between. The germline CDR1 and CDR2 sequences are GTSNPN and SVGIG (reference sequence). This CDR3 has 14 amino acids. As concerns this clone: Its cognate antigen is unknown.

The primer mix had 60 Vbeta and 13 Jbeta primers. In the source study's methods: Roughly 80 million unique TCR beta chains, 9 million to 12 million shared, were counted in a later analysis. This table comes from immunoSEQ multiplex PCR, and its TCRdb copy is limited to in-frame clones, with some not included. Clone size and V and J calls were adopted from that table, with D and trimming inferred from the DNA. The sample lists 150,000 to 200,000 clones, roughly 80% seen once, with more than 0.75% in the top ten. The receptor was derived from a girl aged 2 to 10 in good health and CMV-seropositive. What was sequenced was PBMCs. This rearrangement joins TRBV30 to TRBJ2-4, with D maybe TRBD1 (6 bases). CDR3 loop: CAWSGDRQVNIQYF. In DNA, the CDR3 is TGTGCCTGGAGTGGCGACAGGCAAGTAAACATTCAGTACTTC.